Listed here are 21 T cell receptor beta chains from one sample, sequenced in a study of control samples from healthy donors and cancer patients. Sequenced by immunoSEQ multiplex PCR; TCRdb stores in-frame clones only, minus some. Among some 150,000 clones listed, roughly 94% were seen once. The material sequenced was PBMCs. These receptors were collected from a man in his 60s with colorectal cancer.

The chain employs TRBV28 and TRBJ2-1, with 8 bases matching TRBD1. Per germline, CDR1 MDHEN and CDR2 SYDVKM. V lost 2 bases and J lost 5; bases outside the gene matches: 11. This CDR3 has 17 residues. Here the CDR3 reads CASSLSIGDRSHNEQFF. The CDR3 DNA reads as TGTGCCAGCAGTTTAAGTATAGGGGACAGGAGCCACAATGAGCAGTTCTTC.

This chain joins TRBV5-6 and TRBJ2-7, with D uncertain. From germline, CDR1 is SGHDT and CDR2 YYEEEE. Trimming took off 0 bases at V and 2 bases at J, with 6 bases between the two ends. The CDR3 spans 13 residues. CDR3 protein: CASSLAFTYEQYF. Written as DNA, the CDR3 is TGTGCCAGCAGCTTGGCCTTCACCTACGAGCAGTACTTC. The full variable domain, rest sourced from reference TRBV5-6 and TRBJ2-7, is DAGVTQSPTHLIKTRGQQVTLRCSPKSGHDTVSWYQQALGQGPQFIFQYYEEEERQRGNFPDRFSGHQFPNYSSELNVNALLLGDSALYLCASSLAFTYEQYFGPGTRLTVT.

CDR3 coding DNA: TGTGCCAGCAGCCAAGGGGGGCCTACCTACAATGAGCAGTTCTTC. Translating gives CASSQGGPTYNEQFF. The chain links TRBV3-1 (or the pseudogene TRBV3-2) to TRBJ2-1, with D perhaps TRBD1 (6 bases). V was pared by 1 base and J by 2 bases, with 9 bases between. CDR1 and CDR2 from the germline V gene are LGHDT and YNNKEL (reference sequence). This CDR3 region has 15 residues.

This clone showed up just once. V gene TRBV3-1 (or the pseudogene TRBV3-2) combines with J gene TRBJ1-1; maybe TRBD1 (5 bases). Per the germline V gene, CDR1 is LGHDT and CDR2 is YNNKEL (reference sequence). This CDR3 spans 13 amino acids. Between the trimmed V and J ends, which lost 4 bases and 1 base, there was a span of 7 bases. CDR3 bases: TGTGCCAGCAGCCCCGGGGCGAACACTGAAGCTTTCTTT. Translated, it gives CASSPGANTEAFF.

V usage is TRBV7-8 and J usage is TRBJ2-5, with no clear D. V lost 5 bases and J lost 2, with 6 bases in between. Germline CDR1 and CDR2: SGHVS and FQNEAQ. The CDR3 has 12 amino acids. In DNA, the CDR3 is TGTGCCAGCAGCCCCCAGCAAGAGACCCAGTACTTC. It codes for CASSPQQETQYF.

V is TRBV6-6 and J is TRBJ1-1, with unresolved D. Germline assignment: CDR1 MNHNY and CDR2 SVGAGI (reference sequence). V was cut by 7 bases and J by 3 bases, with 12 bases left in between. The CDR3 consists of 13 residues. CDR3 sequence: CASTRIRDTEAFF. DNA for the CDR3: TGTGCCAGCACTCGAATTAGGGACACTGAAGCTTTCTTT.

The count of this clone is one. The rearrangement joins TRBV19 to TRBJ2-3; 10 bases fit TRBD2. The CDR3 totals 17 residues. Unmatched junction bases numbered 8, after V lost 4 bases and J lost 1 base. The germline CDR1 and CDR2 sequences are LNHDA and SQIVND (reference sequence). The CDR3: CASSTFLAGVRTDTQYF. In nucleotides, the CDR3 is TGTGCCAGTAGTACCTTTCTAGCGGGGGTCCGCACAGATACGCAGTATTTT. Supplemented by reference TRBV19 and TRBJ2-3, the full variable domain reads DGGITQSPKYLFRKEGQNVTLSCEQNLNHDAMYWYRQDPGQGLRLIYYSQIVNDFQKGDIAEGYSVSREKKESFPLTVTSAQKNPTAFYLCASSTFLAGVRTDTQYFGPGTRLTVL.

The CDR3 DNA reads TGCGCCAGCAGCTCGCAGGGCGAGGAAAATGGCTACACCTTC. Translating gives CASSSQGEENGYTF. The chain couples TRBV5-1 to TRBJ1-2; D might be TRBD1 (5 bases). This CDR3 region has 14 residues. Germline V gene lookup returns CDR1 SGHRS and CDR2 YFSETQ. V was pared by 3 bases and J by 6 bases, with 15 bases between.

This chain links TRBV19 with TRBJ1-4; D gene unclear. Germline V gene data show CDR1 as LNHDA and CDR2 as SQIVND (reference sequence). The CDR3 is made up of 17 amino acids. Between the trimmed V and J ends, which lost 1 base and 0 bases, there was a span of 12 bases. CDR3 DNA sequence: TGTGCCAGTAGTATAGTAACACAACCTGCAACTAATGAAAAACTGTTTTTT. Protein product: CASSIVTQPATNEKLFF.

The V and J genes are TRBV5-1 and TRBJ2-7; the D gene is possibly TRBD1 (5 bases). The germline CDR1 and CDR2 sequences are SGHRS and YFSETQ. The CDR3 loop spans 11 amino acids. V was shortened by 7 bases and J by 4 bases, with 9 bases between the two germline ends. The CDR3 protein is CASSRGYEQYF. The CDR3 DNA sequence: TGCGCCAGCTCTAGGGGTTACGAGCAGTACTTC.

The chain has TRBV27 and TRBJ1-2; 9 bases agree with TRBD1. V gave up 6 bases and J gave up 10 bases; unmatched junction bases: 9. The germline gives CDR1 MNHEY, CDR2 SMNVEV (reference sequence). This CDR3 region has 13 residues. For the CDR3, the DNA is TGTGCCAGCAGCATCACTACAGGGGGCGACTACACCTTC. Translated, it gives CASSITTGGDYTF.

With regard to this clone: The sample contains more than one DNA sequence encoding this CDR3. J is TRBJ1-3 and V is TRBV7-6; 10 bases are a match to TRBD1. Trimming removed 5 bases from V and 2 bases from J; junction bases left unmatched: 3. The CDR3 spans 15 residues. Germline V gene lookup returns CDR1 SGHVS and CDR2 FNYEAQ. This CDR3 reads CASSPGTGAGNTIYF. The CDR3 nucleotides read TGTGCCAGCAGCCCTGGGACAGGGGCTGGAAACACCATATATTTT.

The chain couples TRBV18 to TRBJ2-3; 8 bases are a match to TRBD2. From germline, CDR1 is KGHSH and CDR2 LQKENI. V was pared by 0 bases and J by 4 bases, with 0 bases of the junction left unmatched. The CDR3 extends over 14 amino acids. CDR3 DNA sequence: TGTGCCAGCTCACCACCGGGACTAGCAGATACGCAGTATTTT. It is translated as CASSPPGLADTQYF.

The chain couples TRBV25-1 to TRBJ1-5, with D unclear. Germline CDR1 MGHDK, CDR2 SYGVNS. The CDR3 is made up of 13 amino acids. V was trimmed by 4 bases and J by 0 bases, leaving 4 bases between them. As DNA, the CDR3 is TGTGCCAGCAGTGTCTGTAGCAATCAGCCCCAGCATTTT. Translation: CASSVCSNQPQHF.

The chain has TRBV19 and TRBJ2-5; possibly TRBD2 for D (6 bases). The V end lost 6 bases, the J end lost 4 bases, and 12 bases lay between the germline ends. Germline loops: CDR1 LNHDA, CDR2 SQIVND (reference sequence). This CDR3 spans 13 amino acids. The CDR3 DNA reads TGTGCCAGTAGGGGTGGGAGGAGAGAGACCCAGTACTTC. This sequence encodes CASRGGRRETQYF.

The V and J genes are TRBV6-1 and TRBJ1-5, with D hard to call. The length of the CDR3 is 15 residues. Per germline, CDR1 MNHNS and CDR2 SASEGT. V was pared by 2 bases and J by 7 bases, with 15 bases between. The CDR3 nucleotides are TGTGCCAGCAGTGAAAACTCGGGTCGTAACCAGCCCCAGCATTTT. This encodes CASSENSGRNQPQHF.

The chain uses TRBV7-2 and TRBJ1-1; the D is unclear. Trimming cost V 0 bases and J 0 bases, with 5 bases left between them. Germline V gene sequence: CDR1 SGHTA, CDR2 FQGNSA. The CDR3 has 14 residues. The CDR3 DNA reads TGTGCCAGCAGCTTAGCGCGCATGAACACTGAAGCTTTCTTT. This codes for CASSLARMNTEAFF.

This sequence joins TRBV6-2 or TRBV6-3 and TRBJ2-1; D not certain. This CDR3 region has 13 residues. Germline loops: CDR1 MNHEY, CDR2 SVGEGT. The germline V and J ends were trimmed by 2 bases and 2 bases, with 4 bases remaining between them. This CDR3 is CASSYQAYNEQFF. CDR3 sequence (DNA): TGTGCCAGCAGTTACCAGGCCTACAATGAGCAGTTCTTC.

This clone came up a few times. V is TRBV14 and J is TRBJ2-7; the D is unclear. Trimming removed 2 bases at V and 2 bases at J, with 10 bases between. Germline CDR1 reads SGHDN; CDR2 reads FVKESK. The CDR3 covers 14 residues. CDR3 sequence: CASSQLSYPYEQYF. The CDR3 DNA is TGTGCCAGCAGCCAACTAAGCTACCCCTACGAGCAGTACTTC.

The chain couples TRBV4-3 to TRBJ2-2; 10 bases fit TRBD2. The V segment lost 0 bases and the J segment 4 bases; nucleotides outside the gene matches: 8. The germline gives CDR1 LGHNA, CDR2 YSLEER. The CDR3 has 18 amino acids. The CDR3 DNA is TGCGCCAGCAGCCAAGAAGTAGCGGGGGGCCGAGTCACCGGGGAGCTGTTTTTT. It translates to CASSQEVAGGRVTGELFF.

The chain recombines TRBV2 with TRBJ2-5, with TRBD2 matching 9 bases. The CDR3 has 14 amino acids. Looked up from germline, CDR1 is SNHLY and CDR2 is FYNNEI. The ends lost 4 bases at V and 4 bases at J; junction bases unmatched: 4. The CDR3, as DNA: TGTGCCAGCAGTGGACCTAGCGGGGTAGAGACCCAGTACTTC. Translating it yields CASSGPSGVETQYF.